The following is a TCR beta chain sequence with its context. The antigen is undetermined. PCR amplification relied on 60 Vbeta primers (plus 13 Jbeta primers). The method was immunoSEQ multiplex PCR; TCRdb's version includes in-frame clones alone and lacks a portion of them. The table lists just over 150,000 clones, 75% to 80% of them singletons. CDR3 size: 11 residues. CDR1 and CDR2 from the germline V gene are MGHRA and YSYEKL. Between the trimmed V and J ends, which lost 5 bases and 6 bases, there was a span of 8 bases. These data are taken from a study of cytomegalovirus exposure and HLA in healthy donors. The study, taken as a whole, reports: TCR beta V- and J-gene trimming was later associated with a missense DCLRE1C variant.

This TCR was recovered from a woman in her fifties or sixties in good health and CMV-seropositive. Sequenced input: PBMCs. The chain employs TRBV4-1 and TRBJ2-7; D gene ambiguous. DNA for the CDR3: TGCGCCAGCAGCACGGGTTTCGAGCAGTACTTC. It codes for CASSTGFEQYF.